The clone carrying this TCR beta chain was counted only a few times. TCRdb fed the 5' RACE reads into MiXCR, producing one record per CDR3 protein. This sample has about 410,000 distinct CDR3 sequences, with approximately 19% found just once. This sample was taken from a study of T-cell memory formation after mild COVID-19. The CDR3 spans 15 residues. Trimming took off 5 bases at V and 2 bases at J, with 15 bases between the two ends. Germline values: CDR1 SGHTA, CDR2 FQGNSA. V gene TRBV7-2 combines with J gene TRBJ1-2; maybe TRBD1 (5 bases). The source material was PBMCs or a T cell subset sorted from them (not recorded which). This TCR derives from a man aged 18 to 29 who had mild COVID-19 (a few samples of this study predate the infection). Cell type and time point are not known. CDR3 coding DNA: TGTGCCAGCAGCCAGGGTGGTGGGGTGAACTATGGCTACACCTTC. It encodes CASSQGGGVNYGYTF.